The sample holds many counts of the clone carrying this TCR beta chain. The data originate from a study of neurological immune-mediated disorders. Sample time point: longitudinal time-point 2. The germline CDR1 and CDR2 sequences are DFQATT and SNEGSKA (reference sequence). With V trimmed by 5 bases and J by 2 bases, 6 bases remained unmatched. This CDR3 is 13 amino acids long. The making of cDNA relied on 5'RACE with 10-nucleotide random UMIs. TCRdb used MiXCR to reprocess the 5' RACE reads, holding one entry per CDR3 protein. The profile shows roughly 60,000 distinct CDR3 sequences, 8.5% to 10% of them singletons.

This sequence originates from a man aged 25-45 years in good health. The chain has TRBV20-1 and TRBJ2-7; 7 positions match TRBD1. Sequenced material: PBMCs. CDR3 bases: TGCAGTGCTTTCACAGGGGCCGCCTACGAGCAGTACTTC. This encodes CSAFTGAAYEQYF.